The sequence of this T cell receptor (beta chain) was determined in a study of shared clonotypes between healthy human individuals. The study's findings and limits: In a handful of donors, about 5% of naive CD4 clonotypes appeared in common.

Sequencing used immunoSEQ multiplex PCR; TCRdb keeps in-frame clones, though not all of them. This table has millions of clones, roughly 92% appearing once. The CDR3 totals 15 residues. Deletions cut 3 bases from V and 3 bases from J, with 14 bases between. Germline lookup yields CDR1 SNHLY and CDR2 FYNNEI. Regarding this clone: Its antigen remains unknown.

The clonotype comes from a man in his late teens or twenties in good health. The sequenced sample was naive CD4+ T cells sorted from blood. Subset here: CD45RA+ positively selected. V and J are TRBV2 and TRBJ1-1; D possibly corresponds to TRBD1 (6 bases). CDR3 amino acids: CASSDGQTHYTEAFF. DNA of the CDR3: TGTGCCAGCAGTGATGGACAGACCCATTACACTGAAGCTTTCTTT.